Below, 18 T cell receptor beta chains from the same sample are listed, as sequenced in a study of cytomegalovirus exposure and HLA in healthy donors. The study ran its PCR with 60 Vbeta and 13 Jbeta primers. Repertoires were generated with immunoSEQ multiplex PCR, while TCRdb's copy carries only in-frame clones and drops some. This table holds about 180,000 clones, around 80% found once. The sample taken for sequencing was PBMCs. These receptors originate from a middle-aged woman in good health and CMV-seronegative.

The chain joins TRBV2 to TRBJ2-1, with 10 bases that match TRBD2. The germline V gene encodes CDR1 SNHLY and CDR2 FYNNEI. The CDR3 has 18 amino acids. J was trimmed by 0 bases and V by 2 bases; bases with no gene match: 7. CDR3 loop: CASSEISGGPGSYNEQFF. In DNA, the CDR3 is TGTGCCAGCAGTGAAATTAGCGGGGGGCCCGGCTCCTACAATGAGCAGTTCTTC.

The chain has TRBV7-6 and TRBJ2-2; weak D call: TRBD2 (5 bases). In germline, CDR1 is SGHVS, CDR2 FNYEAQ. With 3 bases removed from V and 5 bases from J, the gap between germline ends came to 10 bases. This CDR3 has 14 residues. The CDR3 DNA follows: TGTGCCAGCAGCTTCCGGCCGGGGACCGGGGAGCTGTTTTTT. Protein sequence: CASSFRPGTGELFF.

The V gene is TRBV5-1, the J gene TRBJ2-3; 9 positions match TRBD2. The ends lost 0 bases at V and 7 bases at J; junction bases unmatched: 12. CDR1 and CDR2 (germline): SGHRS, YFSETQ. The CDR3 runs 17 residues. The CDR3 sequence is CASSLGPGRGGGNTQYF. CDR3 sequence (DNA): TGCGCCAGCAGCTTGGGGCCTGGGCGGGGGGGCGGCAATACGCAGTATTTT.

The J gene is TRBJ2-7, the V gene TRBV7-2; maybe TRBD1 (6 bases). Germline CDR1 is SGHTA and CDR2 is FQGNSA. The length of the CDR3 is 13 residues. V lost 3 bases to trimming and J lost 4 bases, with 10 bases between them. CDR3 protein: CASSFPGEYEQYF. The CDR3 DNA sequence: TGTGCCAGCAGCTTTCCAGGGGAGTACGAGCAGTACTTC.

This CDR3 reads CAWRRGLVGELFF. DNA of the CDR3: TGTGCCTGGAGGAGGGGGCTCGTCGGGGAGCTGTTTTTT. The chain is built from TRBV30 and TRBJ2-2, with 7 positions matching TRBD1. The CDR3 runs 13 residues. The junction had 5 bases not matched to a gene; V was cut back by 3 bases and J by 7 bases. In germline, CDR1 is GTSNPN, CDR2 SVGIG (reference sequence).

CDR3 region: CASSPRQGNTDTQYF. CDR3 nucleotides: TGTGCCAGCAGTCCGCGACAGGGTAACACAGATACGCAGTATTTT. The genes are TRBV28 and TRBJ2-3; 7 bases match TRBD1. This CDR3 contains 15 residues. Trimming took 5 bases from V and 2 from J; bases not matched to a gene: 7. Germline CDR1 is MDHEN and CDR2 is SYDVKM.

The gene calls are TRBV6-4 and TRBJ2-3; D perhaps matches TRBD2 (6 bases). V lost 5 bases and J lost 2, with 8 bases in between. From germline, CDR1 is MRHNA and CDR2 SNTAGT. The CDR3 runs 13 residues. Written as DNA, the CDR3 is TGTGCCAGCAGTCTGGACTACACAGATACGCAGTATTTT. It yields the protein CASSLDYTDTQYF.

This clone was recorded a few times. The chain couples TRBV6-5 to TRBJ1-1, with unresolved D. The CDR3 extends over 13 amino acids. Germline CDR1 and CDR2: MNHEY and SVGAGI. V dropped 6 bases and J dropped 1 base, with 9 bases sitting between them. As DNA, the CDR3 is TGTGCCAGCAGACAAACCCCGAACACTGAAGCTTTCTTT. Protein product: CASRQTPNTEAFF.

The chain carries TRBV10-3 and TRBJ1-3; 8 nucleotides line up with TRBD1. Trimming took 9 bases from V and 8 from J; bases not matched to a gene: 9. The germline CDR1 and CDR2 sequences are ENHRY and SYGVKD. CDR3 length: 13 residues. The chain's CDR3 is CAIGQGGFDTIYF. The CDR3 nucleotides read TGTGCCATAGGACAGGGAGGTTTCGACACCATATATTTT.

The V and J genes are TRBV19 and TRBJ1-1, with TRBD1 matching 7 bases. Trimming at V came to 5 bases and at J to 0 bases, leaving 6 bases not matched to a gene. The CDR3 is 15 amino acids. Germline-derived CDR1 and CDR2 are LNHDA and SQIVND (reference sequence). CDR3 amino acids: CASSLQGNMNTEAFF. In nucleotides, the CDR3 is TGTGCCAGTAGTTTACAGGGGAACATGAACACTGAAGCTTTCTTT.

The chain employs TRBV10-3 and TRBJ1-1; D is possibly TRBD1 (5 bases). Germline V gene data show CDR1 as ENHRY and CDR2 as SYGVKD. The germline V and J ends were trimmed by 6 bases and 0 bases, with 11 bases remaining between them. The CDR3 runs to 14 residues. The CDR3 region has the DNA TGTGCCATCAGGTCGACAGAGATGAACACTGAAGCTTTCTTT. This gives the protein CAIRSTEMNTEAFF.

This clone was found a few times. The chain employs TRBV7-9 and TRBJ2-7, with 11 bases matching TRBD2. Germline CDR1 and CDR2: SEHNR and FQNEAQ (reference sequence). The CDR3 is 17 amino acids. J gave up 6 bases and V 5 bases, and 15 bases lay outside the gene matches. The CDR3 nucleotides are TGTGCCAGCAGCCCAGGGTCTAGCGGGAGGTCCACCGGCGAGCAGTACTTC. Its translation is CASSPGSSGRSTGEQYF.

The chain recombines TRBV18 with TRBJ2-3; 10 bases are a match to TRBD2. Germline values: CDR1 KGHSH, CDR2 LQKENI. J lost 4 bases, V lost 2 bases, and 9 bases had no gene match. The CDR3 is 17 residues long. This CDR3 is CASSPWSVAGGPDTQYF. CDR3 bases: TGTGCCAGCTCACCATGGTCGGTAGCGGGAGGCCCAGATACGCAGTATTTT.

The chain has TRBV29-1 and TRBJ1-1; D gene uncertain. Germline lookup yields CDR1 SQVTM and CDR2 ANQGSEA. V lost 6 bases and J 4 bases, leaving 12 bases between the germline ends. This CDR3 is 12 amino acids long. The CDR3 sequence: CSVAGSITEAFF. The CDR3 coding sequence is TGCAGCGTCGCGGGCAGTATCACTGAAGCTTTCTTT.

This clone was observed a few times. The chain employs TRBV7-9 and TRBJ1-1; D perhaps matches TRBD1 (6 bases). Germline V CDR1 and CDR2: SEHNR, FQNEAQ (reference sequence). V lost 4 bases and J lost 0, with 12 bases in between. This CDR3 has 15 residues. CDR3 sequence reads: CASSSHRAMNTEAFF. In DNA, the CDR3 is TGTGCCAGCAGCTCGCACAGGGCAATGAACACTGAAGCTTTCTTT. Variable domain in full (rest from reference TRBV7-9 and TRBJ1-1): DTGVSQNPRHKITKRGQNVTFRCDPISEHNRLYWYRQTLGQGPEFLTYFQNEAQLEKSRLLSDRFSAERPKGSFSTLEIQRTEQGDSAMYLCASSSHRAMNTEAFFGQGTRLTVV.

The chain joins TRBV20-1 to TRBJ1-2; tentatively, D is TRBD1 (5 bases). The CDR3 totals 11 residues. V lost 5 bases and J 2 bases, leaving 6 bases between the germline ends. CDR1 is DFQATT and CDR2 is SNEGSKA in the germline V gene (reference sequence). The CDR3 bases are TGCAGTGCTCAGGGAAACTATGGCTACACCTTC. Protein: CSAQGNYGYTF.

This chain connects TRBV10-3 to TRBJ1-5; TRBD1 matches at 7 bases. The V and J ends lost 5 bases and 3 bases, in that order; junction bases with no gene match: 4. The CDR3 sequence is 14 residues long. Germline V gene sequence: CDR1 ENHRY, CDR2 SYGVKD. Here the CDR3 DNA reads TGTGCCATCAGTATCGGGACAGACAATCAGCCCCAGCATTTT. This sequence encodes CAISIGTDNQPQHF.

V gene TRBV27 combines with J gene TRBJ2-7; a possible D gene is TRBD1 (5 bases). This CDR3 is 16 amino acids long. V lost 4 bases to trimming and J lost 3 bases, with 19 bases between them. The germline CDR1 and CDR2 sequences are MNHEY and SMNVEV (reference sequence). This CDR3 is CASSSSDFWGFYEQYF. CDR3 sequence (DNA): TGTGCCAGCAGTTCATCGGATTTTTGGGGCTTCTACGAGCAGTACTTC.